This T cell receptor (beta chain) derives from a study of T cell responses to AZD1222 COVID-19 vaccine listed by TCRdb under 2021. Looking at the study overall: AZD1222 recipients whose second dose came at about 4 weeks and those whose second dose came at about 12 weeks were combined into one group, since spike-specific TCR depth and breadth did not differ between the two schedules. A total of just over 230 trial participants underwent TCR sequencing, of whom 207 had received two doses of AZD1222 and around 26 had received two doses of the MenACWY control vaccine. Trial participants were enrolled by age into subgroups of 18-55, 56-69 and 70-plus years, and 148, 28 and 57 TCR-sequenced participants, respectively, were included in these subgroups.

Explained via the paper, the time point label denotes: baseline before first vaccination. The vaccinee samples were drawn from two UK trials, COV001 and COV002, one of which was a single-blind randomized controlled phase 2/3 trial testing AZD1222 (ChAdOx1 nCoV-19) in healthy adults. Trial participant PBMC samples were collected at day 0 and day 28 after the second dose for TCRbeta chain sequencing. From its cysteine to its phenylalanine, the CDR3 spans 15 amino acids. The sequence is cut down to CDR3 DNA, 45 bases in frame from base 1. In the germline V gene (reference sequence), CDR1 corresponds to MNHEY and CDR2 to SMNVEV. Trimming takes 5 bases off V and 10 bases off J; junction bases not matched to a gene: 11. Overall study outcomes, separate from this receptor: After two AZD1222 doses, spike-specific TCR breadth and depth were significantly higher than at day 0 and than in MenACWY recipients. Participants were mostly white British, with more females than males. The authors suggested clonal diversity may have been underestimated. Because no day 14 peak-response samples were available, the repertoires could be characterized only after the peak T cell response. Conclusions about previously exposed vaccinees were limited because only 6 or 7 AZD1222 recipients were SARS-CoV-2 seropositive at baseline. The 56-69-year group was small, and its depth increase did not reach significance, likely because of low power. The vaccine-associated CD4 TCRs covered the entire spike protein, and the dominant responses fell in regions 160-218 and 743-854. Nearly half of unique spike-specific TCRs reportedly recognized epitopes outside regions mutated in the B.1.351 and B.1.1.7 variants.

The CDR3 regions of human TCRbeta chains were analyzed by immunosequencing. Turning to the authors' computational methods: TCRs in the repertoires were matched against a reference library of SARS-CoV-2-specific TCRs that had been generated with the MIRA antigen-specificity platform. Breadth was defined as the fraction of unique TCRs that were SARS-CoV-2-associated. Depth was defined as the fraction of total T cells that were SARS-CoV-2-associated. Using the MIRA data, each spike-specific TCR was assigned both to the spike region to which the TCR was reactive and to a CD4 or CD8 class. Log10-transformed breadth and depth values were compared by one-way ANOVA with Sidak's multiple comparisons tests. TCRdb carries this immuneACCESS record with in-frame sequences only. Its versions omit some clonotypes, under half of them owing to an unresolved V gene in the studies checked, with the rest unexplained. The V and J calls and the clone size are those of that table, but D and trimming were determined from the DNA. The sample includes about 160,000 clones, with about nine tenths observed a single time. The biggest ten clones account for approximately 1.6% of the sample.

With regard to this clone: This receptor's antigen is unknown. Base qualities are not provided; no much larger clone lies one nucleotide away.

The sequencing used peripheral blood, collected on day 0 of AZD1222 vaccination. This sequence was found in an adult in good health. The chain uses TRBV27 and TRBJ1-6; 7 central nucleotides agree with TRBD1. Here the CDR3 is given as CASSRTGDGYSPLHF. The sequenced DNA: TGTGCCAGCAGTCGAACAGGGGACGGCTACTCACCCCTCCACTTT.